These 9 T cell receptor beta chains originate from one sample sequenced in a study of cytomegalovirus exposure and HLA in healthy donors. The study ran its PCR with 60 Vbeta and 13 Jbeta primers. Only in-frame clones appear in the TCRdb table, and some are missing; sequencing was by immunoSEQ multiplex PCR. The table shows about 190,000 clones, with more than 75% occurring only once. The material sequenced was PBMCs. Receptor source: a woman between 45 and 60 years old in good health and CMV-seronegative.

The chain couples TRBV7-9 to TRBJ1-1; 7 bases fit TRBD1. CDR3 length equals 13 residues. The germline V gene has CDR1 SEHNR and CDR2 FQNEAQ (reference sequence). V lost 4 bases and J lost 4; bases outside the gene matches: 3. The CDR3 nucleotides read TGTGCCAGCAGCTCGACAGGGACCACTGAAGCTTTCTTT. Translation: CASSSTGTTEAFF.

The V call is TRBV19, the J call TRBJ1-5, with TRBD1 matching over 10 bases. Trimming at V came to 7 bases and at J to 8 bases, leaving 11 bases not matched to a gene. CDR3 length: 15 amino acids. Germline V gives CDR1 LNHDA, CDR2 SQIVND (reference sequence). Here the CDR3 DNA reads TGTGCCAGTATGAGGGGACAGGGGCGGTTGAAGCCCCAGCATTTT. It codes for CASMRGQGRLKPQHF.

With respect to this clone: Other nucleotide sequences in the sample specify the same CDR3. The chain is built from TRBV2 and TRBJ1-2; the D gene is possibly TRBD1 (5 bases). Germline V gene lookup returns CDR1 SNHLY and CDR2 FYNNEI. This CDR3 spans 12 amino acids. Between the trimmed V and J ends, which lost 4 bases and 7 bases, there was a span of 10 bases. CDR3 sequence (DNA): TGTGCCAGCAGTGGGGGGGGTCCTGGCTACACCTTC. It is translated as CASSGGGPGYTF.

This sequence joins TRBV29-1 and TRBJ2-7, with 7 nucleotides matching TRBD2. Looked up from germline, CDR1 is SQVTM and CDR2 is ANQGSEA. After removal of 6 bases from V and 0 bases from J, the junction contained 5 bases not matched to a gene. This CDR3 contains 13 residues. The CDR3 DNA reads TGCAGCGTACCTGCGGGAGACTCCTACGAGCAGTACTTC. This gives the protein CSVPAGDSYEQYF.

The chain is built from TRBV7-2 and TRBJ1-5, with 8 bases aligning to TRBD1. This CDR3 comprises 14 residues. Germline CDR1 and CDR2: SGHTA and FQGNSA. V was clipped by 5 bases and J by 4 bases; unmatched bases: 4. This CDR3 is CASSQRQGNQPQHF. CDR3 in DNA: TGTGCCAGCAGCCAAAGACAGGGGAATCAGCCCCAGCATTTT.

The chain couples TRBV15 to TRBJ2-1; tentatively, D is TRBD1 (7 bases). Germline V gene lookup returns CDR1 LNHNV and CDR2 YYDKDF (reference sequence). CDR3 length: 16 residues. V was clipped by 5 bases and J by 3 bases, with 17 bases between them. In nucleotides, the CDR3 is TGTGCCACCAGCGGCGAGACAGGGACTTACTACAATGAGCAGTTCTTC. Translating it yields CATSGETGTYYNEQFF.

Only a few counts were recorded for this clone. This chain uses TRBV7-9 with TRBJ2-2; unclear D gene. CDR3 length equals 14 residues. The V end lost 4 bases, the J end lost 6 bases, and 12 bases lay between the germline ends. CDR1 and CDR2 (germline): SEHNR, FQNEAQ (reference sequence). The CDR3 loop reads CASSSPSLSGELFF. The CDR3 DNA sequence: TGTGCCAGCAGCTCCCCTTCCCTCTCCGGGGAGCTGTTTTTT.

J is TRBJ2-7 and V is TRBV28, with 7 nucleotides matching TRBD1. The trim removed 2 bases at V and 2 bases at J, leaving 6 bases unmatched. The germline CDR1 and CDR2 sequences are MDHEN and SYDVKM. The CDR3 contains 15 residues. The CDR3: CASSLPHRGPYEQYF. The CDR3 DNA follows: TGTGCCAGCAGTTTACCCCACAGGGGCCCCTACGAGCAGTACTTC.

The V gene is TRBV5-4, the J gene TRBJ2-7; 8 nucleotides agree with TRBD2. Germline V gene lookup returns CDR1 SGHNT and CDR2 YYREEE (reference sequence). CDR3 length: 15 amino acids. The junction had 7 bases not matched to a gene; V was cut back by 0 bases and J by 5 bases. The CDR3 coding sequence is TGTGCCAGCAGCTTGGTGAAGCGGGAGTCGCACGAGCAGTACTTC. This translates into CASSLVKRESHEQYF.